This T cell receptor beta chain came from a study of CD8 T cells in Susac syndrome. Per the germline V gene, CDR1 is SNHLY and CDR2 is FYNNEI. After removal of 5 bases from V and 6 bases from J, the junction contained 2 bases not matched to a gene. This CDR3 spans 12 amino acids. The study sequenced TCR beta in blood CD8+ and CD4+ T cells. Reverse transcription of about 0.45 to 1 ug RNA was performed with random hexamers. TCRdb re-called the immunoSEQ multiplex PCR reads through MiXCR, storing one row per CDR3 protein. The data show approximately 180,000 distinct CDR3 sequences, roughly 95% seen once.

The receptor's source is a human donor with multiple sclerosis. Sequencing was done on a sample of CD4+ T cells from PBMCs. The chain recombines TRBV2 with TRBJ2-7, with 9 bases that match TRBD1. CDR3 region: CASSRQGVEQYF. CDR3 in DNA: TGTGCCAGCAGTCGACAGGGGGTCGAGCAGTACTTC.